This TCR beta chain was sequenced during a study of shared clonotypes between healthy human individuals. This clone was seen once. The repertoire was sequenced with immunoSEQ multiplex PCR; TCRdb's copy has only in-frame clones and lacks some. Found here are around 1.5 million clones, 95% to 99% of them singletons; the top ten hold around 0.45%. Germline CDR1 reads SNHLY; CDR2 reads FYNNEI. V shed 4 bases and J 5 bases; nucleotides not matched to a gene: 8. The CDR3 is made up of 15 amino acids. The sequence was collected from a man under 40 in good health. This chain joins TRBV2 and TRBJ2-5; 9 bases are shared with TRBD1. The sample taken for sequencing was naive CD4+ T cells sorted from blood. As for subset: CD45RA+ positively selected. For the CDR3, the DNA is TGTGCCAGCAGTGGGTCCGGACAGGGGTTTGAGACCCAGTACTTC. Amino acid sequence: CASSGSGQGFETQYF.